This T cell receptor (beta chain) was recorded in a study of T cells in Graves' hyperthyroidism and ophthalmopathy. Study-wide context: Peripheral blood was taken when the disease was first diagnosed, before any treatment began. The study, taken as a whole, reports: Among thyroid clonotypes expanded above 0.001, most also appeared in blood.

At least 3 on the Clinical Activity Score was recorded for ophthalmopathy patients, who also had NOSPECS grade at least 4 and duration under 3 months. Around 10 ml fresh peripheral blood yielded the PBMCs. Per the germline V gene, CDR1 is SGHRS and CDR2 is YFSETQ. The CDR3 has 15 residues. Trimming left V 5 bases short and J 4 bases short, with 16 bases between. The table lists this clonotype with many counts. The antigen remains unidentified. Using RNA transcripts as the source, TCR beta CDR3 regions were amplified. The HTBI primer set drove a first-round RT-PCR of the TCR CDR3. TCRdb re-analysed the multiplex PCR reads in MiXCR, keeping a single row per CDR3 protein. The table records approximately 400,000 distinct CDR3 sequences, around an eighth of them present only once.

The chain combines TRBV5-1 with TRBJ2-1, with D possibly being TRBD1 (5 bases). The clonotype originates from a middle-aged man with Graves' ophthalmopathy. Sequenced: blood. The CDR3 loop reads CASSYRTPEYNEQFF. The CDR3 region has the DNA TGCGCCAGCAGTTATCGGACACCAGAATACAATGAGCAGTTCTTC.